Described below is a single TCR beta chain sequence and its context. The V end lost 10 bases, the J end lost 0 bases, and 9 bases lay between the germline ends. This CDR3 is built from 13 residues. Germline V gene sequence: CDR1 MNHEY, CDR2 SVGAGI. Measured with immunoSEQ multiplex PCR; TCRdb has only the in-frame clones, and not every one. Counted here are more than 85,000 clones, approximately 94% occurring once; the ten biggest clones make up 0.7% to 0.9%. This record belongs to a study of T cell changes during pregnancy in multiple sclerosis. The chain uses TRBV6-5 and TRBJ2-2; D ambiguous. The receptor was derived from a female donor with multiple sclerosis, enrolled in a pregnancy study. Sequenced material: peripheral blood, taken before pregnancy. This chain's CDR3 is CATQNPNTGELFF. As DNA, the CDR3 is TGTGCCACCCAGAATCCGAACACCGGGGAGCTGTTTTTT.